In its sample, the clone carrying this T cell receptor beta chain was seen many times. Its antigen remains unidentified. MiXCR was run by TCRdb on the reads, yielding one entry per CDR3 protein. Of under 350,000 distinct CDR3 sequences listed, 9.6% are singletons. This entry belongs to a study of T cell repertoires in cytomegalovirus infection. Study information: Both a matching HLA type and CMV infection were indicated by public TCR beta signatures. Points from the study as a whole: The ex vivo response was dominated by HLA-C-restricted CMV-specific TCR beta clonotypes.

V dropped 3 bases and J dropped 5 bases, with 19 bases sitting between them. CDR1 is SGHVS, CDR2 FQNEAQ, per germline. The CDR3 runs 16 residues. The TCR sequence derives from a human donor in good health (CMV status not recorded). Some clones in this sample may be carry-over from other donors' samples. The chain recombines TRBV7-8 with TRBJ2-5; TRBD2 might be the D (8 bases). What was sequenced was PBMCs. In DNA form, the CDR3 reads TGTGCCAGCAGCTTCGGAGCGGGGGCCAGGGGGGAGACCCAGTACTTC. Protein product: CASSFGAGARGETQYF. Combining the CDR3 with reference TRBV7-8 and TRBJ2-5 gives the whole variable domain GAGVSQSPRYKVAKRGQDVALRCDPISGHVSLFWYQQALGQGPEFLTYFQNEAQLDKSGLPSDRFFAERPEGSVSTLKIQRTQQEDSAVYLCASSFGAGARGETQYFGPGTRLLVL.